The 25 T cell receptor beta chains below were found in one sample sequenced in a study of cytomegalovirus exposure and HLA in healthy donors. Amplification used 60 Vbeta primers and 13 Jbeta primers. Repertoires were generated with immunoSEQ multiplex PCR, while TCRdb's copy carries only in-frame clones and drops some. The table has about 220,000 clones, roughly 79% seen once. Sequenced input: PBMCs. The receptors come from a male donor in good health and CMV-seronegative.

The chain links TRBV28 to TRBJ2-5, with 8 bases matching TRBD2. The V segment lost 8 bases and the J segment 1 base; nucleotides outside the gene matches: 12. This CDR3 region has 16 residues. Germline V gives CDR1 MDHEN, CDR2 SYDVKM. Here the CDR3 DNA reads TGTGCCAGCTTTCCCCACGATCTAGCGGGCCAAGAGACCCAGTACTTC. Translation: CASFPHDLAGQETQYF.

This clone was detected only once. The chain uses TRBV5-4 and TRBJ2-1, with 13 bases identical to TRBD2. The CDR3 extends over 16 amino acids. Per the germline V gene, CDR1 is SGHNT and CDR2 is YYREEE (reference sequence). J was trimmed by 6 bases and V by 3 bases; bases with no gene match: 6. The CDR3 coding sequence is TGTGCCAGCAGCTCAATACTAGCGGGAGGGCCCAATGAGCAGTTCTTC. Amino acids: CASSSILAGGPNEQFF.

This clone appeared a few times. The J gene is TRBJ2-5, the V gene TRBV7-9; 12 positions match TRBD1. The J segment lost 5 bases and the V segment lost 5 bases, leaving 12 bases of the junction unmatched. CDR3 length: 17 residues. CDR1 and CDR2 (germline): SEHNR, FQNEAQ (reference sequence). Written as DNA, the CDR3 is TGTGCCAGCAGCCCTTCGGCCGGGACAGGGGGCCGGGAGACCCAGTACTTC. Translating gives CASSPSAGTGGRETQYF.

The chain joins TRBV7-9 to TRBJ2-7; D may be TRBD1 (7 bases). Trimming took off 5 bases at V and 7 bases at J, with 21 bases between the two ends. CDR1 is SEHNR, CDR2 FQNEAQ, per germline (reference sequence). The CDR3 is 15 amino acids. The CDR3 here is CASSPQGGTVLEQYF. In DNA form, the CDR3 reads TGTGCCAGCAGCCCCCAAGGGGGGACAGTCCTTGAGCAGTACTTC.

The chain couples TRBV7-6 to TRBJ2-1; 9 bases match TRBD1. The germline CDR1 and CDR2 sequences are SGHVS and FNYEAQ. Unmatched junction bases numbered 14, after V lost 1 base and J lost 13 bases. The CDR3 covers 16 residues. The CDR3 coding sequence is TGTGCCAGCAGCTTAGGGAGGACAGGGGCCTTATTTTCACAGTTCTTC. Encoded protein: CASSLGRTGALFSQFF.

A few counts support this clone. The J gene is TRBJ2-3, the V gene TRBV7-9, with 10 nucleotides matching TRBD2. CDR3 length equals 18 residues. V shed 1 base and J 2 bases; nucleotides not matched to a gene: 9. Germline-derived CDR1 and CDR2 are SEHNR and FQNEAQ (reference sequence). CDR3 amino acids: CASSLGQGTSGATDTQYF. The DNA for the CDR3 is TGTGCCAGCAGCTTAGGCCAGGGAACTAGCGGGGCCACAGATACGCAGTATTTT.

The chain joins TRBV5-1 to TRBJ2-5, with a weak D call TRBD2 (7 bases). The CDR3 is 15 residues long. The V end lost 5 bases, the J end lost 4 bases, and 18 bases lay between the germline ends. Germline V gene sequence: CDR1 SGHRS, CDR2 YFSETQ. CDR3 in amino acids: CASSQGGGEIETQYF. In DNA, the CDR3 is TGCGCCAGCAGTCAGGGCGGGGGCGAGATAGAGACCCAGTACTTC.

Here the CDR3 DNA reads TGTGCCAGCAGCATCGGGGGGACAGGGTATCAGAGCACTGAAGCTTTCTTT. Translated, it gives CASSIGGTGYQSTEAFF. V and J are TRBV5-4 and TRBJ1-1, with 9 bases identical to TRBD1. CDR1 and CDR2 from the germline V gene are SGHNT and YYREEE (reference sequence). CDR3 size: 17 residues. J was trimmed by 4 bases and V by 4 bases; bases with no gene match: 14.

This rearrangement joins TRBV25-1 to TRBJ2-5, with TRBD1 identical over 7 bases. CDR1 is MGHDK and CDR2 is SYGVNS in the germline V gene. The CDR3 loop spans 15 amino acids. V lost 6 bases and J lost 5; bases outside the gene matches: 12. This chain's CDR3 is CASRGTASYEETQYF. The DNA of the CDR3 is TGTGCCAGCAGGGGGACAGCTAGCTATGAGGAGACCCAGTACTTC.

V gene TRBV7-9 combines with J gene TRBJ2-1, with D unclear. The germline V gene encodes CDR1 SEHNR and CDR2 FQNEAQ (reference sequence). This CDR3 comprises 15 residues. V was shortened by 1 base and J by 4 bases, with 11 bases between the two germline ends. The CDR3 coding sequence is TGTGCCAGCAGCTTAGGGTCTTCAGAATACAATGAGCAGTTCTTC. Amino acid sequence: CASSLGSSEYNEQFF.

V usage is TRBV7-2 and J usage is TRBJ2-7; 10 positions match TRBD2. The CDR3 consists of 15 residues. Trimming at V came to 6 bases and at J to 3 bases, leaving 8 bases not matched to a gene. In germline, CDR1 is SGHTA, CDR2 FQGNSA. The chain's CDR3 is CASRPSGRPDYEQYF. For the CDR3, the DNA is TGTGCCAGCAGACCTAGCGGGAGACCTGACTACGAGCAGTACTTC.

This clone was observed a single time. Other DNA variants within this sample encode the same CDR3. The CDR3 DNA follows: TGTGCCAGCTCACCCACAGGTTACAATGAGCAGTTCTTC. It specifies CASSPTGYNEQFF. V is TRBV18 and J is TRBJ2-1; TRBD1 is a possible D gene (5 bases). Trimming pared 3 bases from V and 4 bases from J, leaving 7 bases between. Germline lookup yields CDR1 KGHSH and CDR2 LQKENI. The CDR3 spans 13 residues.

The CDR3 spells CASSLEVGASNTEAFF. Here the CDR3 DNA reads TGCGCCAGCAGCTTGGAGGTTGGGGCCTCGAACACTGAAGCTTTCTTT. V is TRBV5-1 and J is TRBJ1-1, with a tentative D call TRBD1 (5 bases). Germline lookup yields CDR1 SGHRS and CDR2 YFSETQ. CDR3 size: 16 residues. Trimming cost V 0 bases and J 1 base, with 13 bases left between them. Variable domain in full (rest from reference TRBV5-1 and TRBJ1-1): KAGVTQTPRYLIKTRGQQVTLSCSPISGHRSVSWYQQTPGQGLQFLFEYFSETQRNKGNFPGRFSGRQFSNSRSEMNVSTLELGDSALYLCASSLEVGASNTEAFFGQGTRLTVV.

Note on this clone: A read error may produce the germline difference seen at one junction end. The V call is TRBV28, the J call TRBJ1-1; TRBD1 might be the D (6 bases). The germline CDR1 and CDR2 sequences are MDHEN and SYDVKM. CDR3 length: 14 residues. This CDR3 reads CASRYREGTLWLLF. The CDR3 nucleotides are TGTGCCAGCAGGTACAGGGAGGGGACCCTATGGCTCCTCTTT.

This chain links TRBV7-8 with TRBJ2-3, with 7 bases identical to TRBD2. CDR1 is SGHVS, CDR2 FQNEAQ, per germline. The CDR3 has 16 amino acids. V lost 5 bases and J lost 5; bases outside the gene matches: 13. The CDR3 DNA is TGTGCCAGCAGCGTCTGGGGCGGGAGTGATAAAGATACGCAGTATTTT. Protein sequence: CASSVWGGSDKDTQYF.

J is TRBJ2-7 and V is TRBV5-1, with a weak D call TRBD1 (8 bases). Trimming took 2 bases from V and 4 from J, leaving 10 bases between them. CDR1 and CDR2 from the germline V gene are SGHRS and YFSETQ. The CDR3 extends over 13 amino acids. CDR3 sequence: CASSLQGGYEQYF. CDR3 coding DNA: TGCGCCAGCAGCTTACAGGGGGGGTACGAGCAGTACTTC.

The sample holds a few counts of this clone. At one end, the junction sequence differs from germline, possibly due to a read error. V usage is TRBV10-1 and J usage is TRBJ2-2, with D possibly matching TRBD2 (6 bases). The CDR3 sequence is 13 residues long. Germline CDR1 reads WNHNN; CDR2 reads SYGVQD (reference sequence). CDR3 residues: CASRGRSHRGAVF. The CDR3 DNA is TGCGCCAGCAGGGGGAGGTCGCACCGGGGAGCTGTTTTT.

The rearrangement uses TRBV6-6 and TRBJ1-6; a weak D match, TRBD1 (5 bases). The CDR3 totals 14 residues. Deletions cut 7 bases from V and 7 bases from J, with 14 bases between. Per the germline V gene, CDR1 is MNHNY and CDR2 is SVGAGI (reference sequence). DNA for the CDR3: TGTGCCAGCACCTCCGGGGGGAGGAATTCACCCCTCCACTTT. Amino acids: CASTSGGRNSPLHF.

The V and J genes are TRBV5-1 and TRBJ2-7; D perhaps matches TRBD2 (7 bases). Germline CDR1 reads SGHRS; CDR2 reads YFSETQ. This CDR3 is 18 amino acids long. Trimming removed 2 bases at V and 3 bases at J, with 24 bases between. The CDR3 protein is CASSLGGRGRGRHYEQYF. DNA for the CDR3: TGCGCCAGCAGCTTAGGGGGGCGGGGGCGGGGGAGACACTACGAGCAGTACTTC. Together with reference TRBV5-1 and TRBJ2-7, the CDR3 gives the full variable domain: KAGVTQTPRYLIKTRGQQVTLSCSPISGHRSVSWYQQTPGQGLQFLFEYFSETQRNKGNFPGRFSGRQFSNSRSEMNVSTLELGDSALYLCASSLGGRGRGRHYEQYFGPGTRLTVT.

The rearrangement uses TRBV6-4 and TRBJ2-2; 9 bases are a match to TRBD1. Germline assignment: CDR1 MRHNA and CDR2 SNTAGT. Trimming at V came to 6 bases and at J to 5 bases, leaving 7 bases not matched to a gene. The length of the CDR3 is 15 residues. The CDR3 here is CASREQGALTGELFF. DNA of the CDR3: TGTGCCAGCAGGGAACAGGGGGCGCTGACCGGGGAGCTGTTTTTT.

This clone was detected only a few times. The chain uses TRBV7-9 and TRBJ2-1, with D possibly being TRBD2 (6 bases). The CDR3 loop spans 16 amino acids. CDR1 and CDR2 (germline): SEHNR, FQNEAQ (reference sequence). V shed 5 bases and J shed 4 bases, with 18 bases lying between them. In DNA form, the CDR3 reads TGTGCCAGCAGCCAAGTCGGGGGTGAGGCGTACAATGAGCAGTTCTTC. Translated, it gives CASSQVGGEAYNEQFF.

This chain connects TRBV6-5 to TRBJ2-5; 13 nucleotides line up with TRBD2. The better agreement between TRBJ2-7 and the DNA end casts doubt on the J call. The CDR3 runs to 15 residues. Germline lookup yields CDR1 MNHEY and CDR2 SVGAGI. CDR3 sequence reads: CASSLGTSGDYEQYF. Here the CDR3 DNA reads TGTGCCAGCAGTTTGGGGACTAGCGGGGACTACGAGCAGTACTTC.

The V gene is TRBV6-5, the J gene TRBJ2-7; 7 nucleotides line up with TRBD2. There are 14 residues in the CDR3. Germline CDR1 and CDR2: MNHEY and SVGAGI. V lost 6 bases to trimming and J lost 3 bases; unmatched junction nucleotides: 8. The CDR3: CASRGGETIYEQYF. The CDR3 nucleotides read TGTGCCAGCAGGGGGGGGGAGACGATCTACGAGCAGTACTTC.

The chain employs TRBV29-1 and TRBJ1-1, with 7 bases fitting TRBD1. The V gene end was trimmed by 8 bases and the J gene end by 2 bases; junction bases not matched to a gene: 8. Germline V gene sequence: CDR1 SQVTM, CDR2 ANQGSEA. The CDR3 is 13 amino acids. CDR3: CSSLGGGNTEAFF. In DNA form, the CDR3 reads TGCAGCTCCCTAGGAGGGGGCAACACTGAAGCTTTCTTT.

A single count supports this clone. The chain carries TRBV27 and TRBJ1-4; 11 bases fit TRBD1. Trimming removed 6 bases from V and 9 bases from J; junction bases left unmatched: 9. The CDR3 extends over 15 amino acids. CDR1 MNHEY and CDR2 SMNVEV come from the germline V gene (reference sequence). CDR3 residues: CASRNVGTGGQKLFF. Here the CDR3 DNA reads TGTGCCAGCAGAAACGTCGGGACAGGGGGACAAAAACTGTTTTTT.